A selection of T cell receptor beta chains follows, all from one sample in a study of blood T cells in healthy people across ages. One entry per CDR3 protein, called by TCRdb with MiXCR from the 5' RACE reads. This sample yields 550,000 to 650,000 distinct CDR3 sequences, of which about 30% are seen a single time; roughly 14% belongs to the top ten. The sample taken for sequencing was blood. These receptors originate from a woman at least 80 years old in good health. CDR3s include the opening cysteine and the closing phenylalanine or tryptophan. Each record gives: clone size, J gene, V gene, D gene, CDR3 protein, CDR3 DNA. The D gene is left open where the match is weak. Clone size is given for some rows only: seen once, a few or many times, or a class if the clone is expanded.

clone_size: -
j_call: TRBJ2-7
v_call: TRBV5-1
d_call: TRBD1
cdr3_aa: CASASGQANYEQYF
cdr3_nt: TGCGCCAGCGCCTCGGGACAGGCAAACTACGAGCAGTACTTC

clone_size: many
j_call: TRBJ2-3
v_call: TRBV7-2
d_call: TRBD2
cdr3_aa: CASSFRRGGDTQYF
cdr3_nt: TGTGCCAGCAGCTTTCGACGGGGGGGGGATACGCAGTATTTT

clone_size: many
j_call: TRBJ1-1
v_call: TRBV7-9
d_call: TRBD1
cdr3_aa: CASSSSGQGINTEAFF
cdr3_nt: TGTGCCAGCAGCTCCTCGGGACAGGGGATTAACACTGAAGCTTTCTTT

clone_size: -
j_call: TRBJ1-1
v_call: TRBV28
d_call: -
cdr3_aa: CASSLPIRGKEAFF
cdr3_nt: TGTGCCAGCAGTTTACCTATTCGGGGGAAGGAAGCTTTCTTT

clone_size: -
j_call: TRBJ1-6
v_call: TRBV7-8
d_call: TRBD1
cdr3_aa: CASSLVDRGENSPPHF
cdr3_nt: TGTGCCAGCAGCCTAGTGGACAGGGGAGAAAATTCACCCCCCCACTTT

clone_size: many
j_call: TRBJ2-3
v_call: TRBV6-2/TRBV6-3
d_call: -
cdr3_aa: CASSYKGTDTQYF
cdr3_nt: TGTGCCAGCAGTTACAAGGGAACAGATACGCAGTATTTT

clone_size: few
j_call: TRBJ2-7
v_call: TRBV7-9
d_call: TRBD1
cdr3_aa: CASSLLGQGSYNEQYF
cdr3_nt: TGTGCCAGCAGCTTGTTGGGACAGGGTTCCTACAATGAGCAGTACTTC

clone_size: many
j_call: TRBJ1-2
v_call: TRBV3-1
d_call: -
cdr3_aa: CASSQDSNRAYTF
cdr3_nt: TGTGCCAGCAGCCAAGATAGTAACAGGGCCTACACCTTC

clone_size: -
j_call: TRBJ2-3
v_call: TRBV28
d_call: -
cdr3_aa: CASRFWGRGGDTQYF
cdr3_nt: TGTGCCAGCAGGTTTTGGGGCCGGGGCGGAGATACGCAGTATTTT

clone_size: few
j_call: TRBJ1-1
v_call: TRBV13
d_call: TRBD1
cdr3_aa: CATRWDRGVAEAFF
cdr3_nt: TGTGCTACAAGGTGGGACAGGGGGGTGGCCGAAGCTTTCTTT

clone_size: many
j_call: TRBJ2-7
v_call: TRBV29-1
d_call: -
cdr3_aa: CSVEGYNEQYF
cdr3_nt: TGCAGCGTTGAGGGGTACAATGAGCAGTACTTC

clone_size: few
j_call: TRBJ2-2
v_call: TRBV28
d_call: -
cdr3_aa: CASVLLGTGELFF
cdr3_nt: TGTGCCAGCGTCCTCCTGGGGACCGGGGAGCTGTTTTTT

clone_size: many
j_call: TRBJ1-2
v_call: TRBV7-9
d_call: -
cdr3_aa: CASSYFWGNYGYTF
cdr3_nt: TGTGCCAGCAGCTATTTCTGGGGGAACTATGGCTACACCTTC

clone_size: few
j_call: TRBJ1-3
v_call: TRBV3-1
d_call: TRBD1
cdr3_aa: CASTGQGISGNTIYF
cdr3_nt: TGTGCCAGCACCGGACAGGGGATCTCTGGAAACACCATATATTTT

clone_size: -
j_call: TRBJ2-7
v_call: TRBV20-1
d_call: -
cdr3_aa: CSARVGGLRYEQYF
cdr3_nt: TGCAGTGCTAGAGTAGGAGGGTTAAGATACGAGCAGTACTTC

clone_size: once
j_call: TRBJ2-1
v_call: TRBV4-1
d_call: -
cdr3_aa: CASSHQYEQFF
cdr3_nt: TGCGCCAGCAGCCACCAGTATGAGCAGTTCTTC

clone_size: few
j_call: TRBJ1-3
v_call: TRBV7-2
d_call: -
cdr3_aa: CASNAGVPAFSGNTIYF
cdr3_nt: TGTGCCAGCAACGCCGGGGTACCAGCTTTCTCTGGAAACACCATATATTTT

clone_size: -
j_call: TRBJ2-2
v_call: TRBV9
d_call: -
cdr3_aa: CASSPPGVADTGELFF
cdr3_nt: TGTGCCAGCAGCCCCCCAGGGGTGGCGGACACCGGGGAGCTGTTTTTT

clone_size: -
j_call: TRBJ2-5
v_call: TRBV5-6
d_call: TRBD2
cdr3_aa: CASSPSGGAWEAQYF
cdr3_nt: TGTGCCAGCAGCCCTAGCGGGGGGGCCTGGGAGGCCCAGTACTTC

clone_size: -
j_call: TRBJ2-7
v_call: TRBV30
d_call: TRBD2
cdr3_aa: CACSVSGGYEQYF
cdr3_nt: TGTGCCTGCTCTGTGAGCGGGGGTTACGAGCAGTACTTC

clone_size: -
j_call: TRBJ1-2
v_call: TRBV30
d_call: TRBD1
cdr3_aa: CAYSGQEVYTF
cdr3_nt: TGTGCATATAGCGGACAGGAGGTCTACACCTTC

clone_size: -
j_call: TRBJ2-5
v_call: TRBV30
d_call: -
cdr3_aa: CASQQEETQYF
cdr3_nt: TGTGCCTCCCAGCAGGAAGAGACCCAGTACTTC

clone_size: many
j_call: TRBJ2-1
v_call: TRBV11-3
d_call: TRBD2
cdr3_aa: CASSSRLAGYNEQFF
cdr3_nt: TGTGCCAGCAGCTCCCGACTAGCGGGGTACAATGAGCAGTTCTTC

clone_size: -
j_call: TRBJ1-2
v_call: TRBV6-5
d_call: -
cdr3_aa: CACSCAGQTFYTF
cdr3_nt: TGTGCCTGCAGTTGCGCCGGTCAGACTTTCTACACCTTC

clone_size: -
j_call: TRBJ2-7
v_call: TRBV20-1
d_call: -
cdr3_aa: CNAMDSFSYNEQYF
cdr3_nt: TGCAATGCTATGGACAGCTTCTCCTACAATGAGCAGTACTTC

clone_size: many
j_call: TRBJ2-7
v_call: TRBV28
d_call: -
cdr3_aa: CASADLSYEQYF
cdr3_nt: TGTGCCAGCGCGGATCTCTCCTACGAGCAGTACTTC

clone_size: many
j_call: TRBJ1-1
v_call: TRBV9
d_call: -
cdr3_aa: CASSVVPENTEAFF
cdr3_nt: TGTGCCAGCAGCGTAGTGCCCGAGAACACTGAAGCTTTCTTT

clone_size: -
j_call: TRBJ1-2
v_call: TRBV29-1
d_call: -
cdr3_aa: CSVEGEGYGYTF
cdr3_nt: TGCAGCGTTGAGGGTGAGGGATATGGCTACACCTTC

clone_size: few
j_call: TRBJ2-3
v_call: TRBV20-1
d_call: -
cdr3_aa: CSAEWGTSRTDTQYF
cdr3_nt: TGCAGTGCTGAATGGGGGACTTCCCGCACAGATACGCAGTATTTT

clone_size: many
j_call: TRBJ2-1
v_call: TRBV7-2
d_call: TRBD2
cdr3_aa: CASSSGRVEREQFF
cdr3_nt: TGTGCCAGCAGCTCAGGGAGGGTCGAGAGGGAGCAGTTCTTC